The next 30 T cell receptor beta chains were all read from a single sample in a study of blood T cells in healthy people across ages. With a J-beta primer mix and a sample-barcoded 5' primer, a second PCR ran about 6 to 11 cycles. TCRdb processed the 5' RACE reads anew with MiXCR; each CDR3 protein has one entry. The sample yields 600,000 or so distinct CDR3 sequences, about 30% seen once. Specimen: blood. The receptors originated from a woman older than 75 in good health.

This clonotype has at least ten counts. The chain uses TRBV6-1 and TRBJ2-3; D uncertain. The germline V and J ends were trimmed by 4 bases and 2 bases, with 13 bases remaining between them. The CDR3 is 15 residues long. Germline V gene sequence: CDR1 MNHNS, CDR2 SASEGT. The CDR3 bases are TGTGCCAGCAGTGTTATGTCCAGAGTCACAGATACGCAGTATTTT. Residues: CASSVMSRVTDTQYF.

This clonotype came up many times. The chain has TRBV3-1 and TRBJ2-7; the D is unclear. The length of the CDR3 is 14 residues. Germline-derived CDR1 and CDR2 are LGHDT and YNNKEL (reference sequence). V gave up 3 bases and J gave up 6 bases, with 15 bases separating them. The CDR3 reads CASSHLGKPAEQYF. In DNA, the CDR3 is TGTGCCAGCAGCCATTTGGGGAAACCCGCCGAGCAGTACTTC.

This clonotype was seen only a few times. As DNA, the CDR3 is TGTGCCAGCAGGAAGACGGTGAACACCGGGGAGCTGTTTTTT. Translation: CASRKTVNTGELFF. The J gene is TRBJ2-2, the V gene TRBV27, with D unresolved. The CDR3 covers 14 residues. In germline, CDR1 is MNHEY, CDR2 SMNVEV (reference sequence). Trimming took 6 bases from V and 1 from J, leaving 9 bases between them.

Concerning this clonotype itself: Relative to the germline gene, one junction end is altered; a read error may explain this. J is TRBJ2-2 and V is TRBV12-3 or TRBV12-4; weak D call: TRBD1 (6 bases). The CDR3 runs 14 residues. CDR3 amino acids: CASSWNRDTGERFF. The CDR3 nucleotides are TGTGCCAGCAGTTGGAATCGGGACACCGGGGAGCGGTTTTTT.

Many counts were recorded for this clonotype. The chain couples TRBV5-4 to TRBJ1-2; D not resolved. The germline gives CDR1 SGHNT, CDR2 YYREEE (reference sequence). There are 13 residues in the CDR3. Trimming removed 2 bases from V and 6 bases from J, with 11 bases in between. CDR3 nucleotides: TGTGCCAGCAGCTTACAGACAACGAATGGCTACACCTTC. It codes for CASSLQTTNGYTF. Based on the CDR3 plus reference TRBV5-4 and TRBJ1-2, the full variable domain is ETGVTQSPTHLIKTRGQQVTLRCSSQSGHNTVSWYQQALGQGPQFIFQYYREEENGRGNFPPRFSGLQFPNYSSELNVNALELDDSALYLCASSLQTTNGYTFGSGTRLTVV.

This clonotype was seen a handful of times. This sequence joins TRBV7-9 and TRBJ2-2; the D gene is possibly TRBD1 (6 bases). CDR3 length: 16 amino acids. Germline CDR1 SEHNR, CDR2 FQNEAQ (reference sequence). Between the trimmed V and J ends, which lost 4 bases and 4 bases, there was a span of 16 bases. The CDR3 DNA reads as TGTGCCAGCAGCTCCGGCGGGCAGGGGTCCACCGGGGAGCTGTTTTTT. The encoded protein is CASSSGGQGSTGELFF.

This clonotype was seen at least ten times. The chain couples TRBV5-1 to TRBJ2-1, with 7 bases matching TRBD1. The CDR3 has 16 residues. V lost 4 bases and J lost 5; bases outside the gene matches: 12. CDR1 and CDR2 (germline): SGHRS, YFSETQ. CDR3 region: CASSPWDSDPDNEQFF. For the CDR3, the DNA is TGCGCCAGCAGCCCCTGGGACAGTGACCCTGACAATGAGCAGTTCTTC.

The sample holds many counts of this clonotype. The chain couples TRBV25-1 to TRBJ1-2, with 9 bases fitting TRBD1. Trimming at V came to 4 bases and at J to 2 bases, leaving 8 bases not matched to a gene. Germline V gene lookup returns CDR1 MGHDK and CDR2 SYGVNS. The CDR3 is 16 amino acids. The CDR3 sequence: CASSGPGQGLNYGYTF. As DNA, the CDR3 is TGTGCCAGCAGTGGGCCGGGACAGGGTTTAAACTATGGCTACACCTTC.

The gene calls are TRBV2 and TRBJ2-4, with TRBD1 matching over 7 bases. The length of the CDR3 is 15 residues. The V and J ends lost 2 bases and 1 base, in that order; junction bases with no gene match: 2. From germline, CDR1 is SNHLY and CDR2 FYNNEI. The CDR3 sequence: CASSEQGEAKNIQYF. CDR3 in DNA: TGTGCCAGCAGTGAACAGGGGGAGGCCAAAAACATTCAGTACTTC.

This clonotype was seen many times. The chain uses TRBV29-1 and TRBJ2-3; 9 bases match TRBD2. Germline loops: CDR1 SQVTM, CDR2 ANQGSEA. Unmatched junction bases numbered 8, after V lost 2 bases and J lost 2 bases. The CDR3 extends over 16 amino acids. CDR3 bases: TGCAGCGTTGAATTGGGGGTAGCGGGGGACACAGATACGCAGTATTTT. Amino acids: CSVELGVAGDTDTQYF.

V and J are TRBV20-1 and TRBJ2-5; 12 bases align to TRBD2. CDR1 and CDR2 (germline): DFQATT, SNEGSKA (reference sequence). V lost 5 bases and J lost 7; bases outside the gene matches: 11. This CDR3 has 15 residues. The CDR3 coding sequence is TGCAGTGCTCCGCTAGCGGGAGGGCCGGAGGGGACCCAGTACTTC. Residues: CSAPLAGGPEGTQYF.

Note on this clonotype: The CDR3 carries no conserved terminal phenylalanine or tryptophan, so it likely arises from a read error. It is unclear where the CDR3 begins or ends on the DNA, so no DNA is shown, and the CDR3 is as TCRdb lists it. The genes are TRBV20-1 and TRBJ2-1; the table's D call, TRBD1, has no DNA check behind it. Termini included, the CDR3 measures 16 amino acids. CDR1 DFQATT and CDR2 SNEGSKA come from the germline V gene (reference sequence). The CDR3: CSARDHGGDYGHTFGS.

This clonotype has at least ten counts. The gene calls are TRBV7-8 and TRBJ2-7; D call uncertain. CDR1 is SGHVS, CDR2 FQNEAQ, per germline. The ends were cut back, 0 bases at V and 7 bases at J, with 7 bases in the middle. The CDR3 loop spans 12 amino acids. The CDR3 sequence: CASSLAGLEQYF. CDR3 nucleotides: TGTGCCAGCAGCTTAGCAGGGCTGGAGCAGTACTTC.

Note on this clonotype: The junction departs from the called germline gene at one end, perhaps through a read error. The chain links TRBV5-1 to TRBJ2-5, with 7 bases matching TRBD1. The end of the DNA aligns better with TRBJ2-7, so the J call may be wrong. The CDR3 has 12 amino acids. The V gene's germline CDR1 is SGHRS and CDR2 YFSETQ. DNA of the CDR3: TGCGCCAGCAACTTGTCAGGGGGCGAGCAGTACTTC. This translates into CASNLSGGEQYF.

This clonotype was observed at least ten times. The chain couples TRBV7-2 to TRBJ1-6; 7 positions agree with TRBD1. The CDR3 is 15 residues long. Losses at the gene ends were 5 bases for V and 8 bases for J; bases not matched to a gene: 9. Germline lookup yields CDR1 SGHTA and CDR2 FQGNSA. For the CDR3, the DNA is TGTGCCAGCAGCCGAGAGGGGGCCATGGATTCACCCCTCCACTTT. It translates to CASSREGAMDSPLHF.

This clonotype was observed at least ten times. This sequence joins TRBV5-1 and TRBJ2-3, with TRBD2 identical over 8 bases. The germline V gene encodes CDR1 SGHRS and CDR2 YFSETQ. The CDR3 runs to 16 residues. The J segment lost 0 bases and the V segment lost 4 bases, leaving 7 bases of the junction unmatched. As DNA, the CDR3 is TGCGCCAGCAGCAAGCAGGGCGGGGGGAGCACAGATACGCAGTATTTT. Protein sequence: CASSKQGGGSTDTQYF.

With respect to this clonotype: This could be a read error, since a much larger clone is one nucleotide away. The chain is built from TRBV5-1 and TRBJ2-1, with TRBD2 matching 11 bases. The CDR3 has 16 residues. Germline-derived CDR1 and CDR2 are SGHRS and YFSETQ. The CDR3 coding sequence is TGCGCCAGCAGCTTGGAGGTAGCGGGGGGGCTTAATGAGCGGTTCTTC. Amino acids: CASSLEVAGGLNERFF.

This clonotype was observed at least ten times. The chain joins TRBV5-1 to TRBJ1-5; TRBD1 is a possible D gene (6 bases). CDR1 and CDR2 from the germline V gene are SGHRS and YFSETQ. The length of the CDR3 is 13 residues. V dropped 1 base and J dropped 6 bases, with 8 bases sitting between them. The CDR3 DNA reads as TGCGCCAGCAGCTTGACAGGGACTCAGCCCCAGCATTTT. Encoded protein: CASSLTGTQPQHF.

This clonotype came up many times. V usage is TRBV5-1 and J usage is TRBJ2-5; D is uncertain. There are 14 residues in the CDR3. V was shortened by 6 bases and J by 4 bases, with 16 bases between the two germline ends. Germline V gene sequence: CDR1 SGHRS, CDR2 YFSETQ. Here the CDR3 DNA reads TGCGCCAGCACCCGAATGGGCGTAGGAGAGACCCAGTACTTC. Translating it yields CASTRMGVGETQYF.

This clonotype was found many times. J is TRBJ2-6 and V is TRBV7-6; D unresolved. Germline-derived CDR1 and CDR2 are SGHVS and FNYEAQ. V lost 0 bases and J lost 2, with 2 bases in between. The CDR3 is 14 residues long. The DNA for the CDR3 is TGTGCCAGCAGCTTAGCCCCTGGGGCCAACGTCCTGACTTTC. Its protein is CASSLAPGANVLTF.

This clonotype was recorded many times. This chain joins TRBV7-3 and TRBJ2-7; TRBD1 matches 10 bases. The CDR3 contains 16 residues. V shed 4 bases and J 4 bases; nucleotides not matched to a gene: 10. Germline V gene lookup returns CDR1 SGHTA and CDR2 FQGTGA. The CDR3 reads CASSSGQGQGVYEQYF. CDR3 coding DNA: TGTGCCAGCAGCTCCGGACAAGGACAGGGGGTTTACGAGCAGTACTTC.

This clonotype was detected only a few times. The chain carries TRBV12-3 or TRBV12-4 and TRBJ1-5; perhaps TRBD1 as D (5 bases). V lost 2 bases and J lost 2, with 10 bases in between. The CDR3 has 15 residues. The CDR3 DNA reads TGTGCCAGCAGTTTATGGACACCCGGCAATCAGCCCCAGCATTTT. Translated: CASSLWTPGNQPQHF.

The rearrangement uses TRBV20-1 and TRBJ2-5; D ambiguous. The J call may not be correct, given that the DNA end is closer to TRBJ2-7. The CDR3 is 12 residues long. Germline-derived CDR1 and CDR2 are DFQATT and SNEGSKA (reference sequence). The CDR3 protein is CSARGPPGEQYF. The DNA of the CDR3 is TGCAGTGCTAGAGGCCCACCTGGCGAGCAGTACTTC.

This chain joins TRBV29-1 and TRBJ1-5, with 12 bases matching TRBD1. V dropped 6 bases and J dropped 6; count of bases not matched to a gene: 6. CDR3 length equals 14 residues. CDR1 SQVTM and CDR2 ANQGSEA come from the germline V gene. For the CDR3, the DNA is TGCAGCGTCGGGACAGGGGGCGCAGCTCAGCCCCAGCATTTT. Its protein is CSVGTGGAAQPQHF. The full variable domain, rest sourced from reference TRBV29-1 and TRBJ1-5, is SAVISQKPSRDICQRGTSLTIQCQVDSQVTMMFWYRQQPGQSLTLIATANQGSEATYESGFVIDKFPISRPNLTFSTLTVSNMSPEDSSIYLCSVGTGGAAQPQHFGDGTRLSIL.

As to this clonotype: Germline is not matched at one junction end, which may reflect a read error. Here the CDR3 DNA reads TGCGCCAGCAGGGAGTCGACGGGGAATCAGCCCCAGCATTTT. It is translated as CASRESTGNQPQHF. The chain carries TRBV10-2 and TRBJ1-5; D call uncertain. Per germline, CDR1 WSHSY and CDR2 SAAADI. The CDR3 has 14 residues.

The J gene is TRBJ1-2, the V gene TRBV5-1, with 7 bases lining up with TRBD1. CDR1 SGHRS and CDR2 YFSETQ come from the germline V gene. V gave up 4 bases and J gave up 0 bases; unmatched junction bases: 6. The CDR3 length is 15 residues. Here the CDR3 reads CASSKRQGTNYGYTF. The CDR3 bases are TGCGCCAGCAGCAAGAGACAGGGAACTAACTATGGCTACACCTTC. Using reference TRBV5-1 and TRBJ1-2 for the parts outside the CDR3, the full variable domain is KAGVTQTPRYLIKTRGQQVTLSCSPISGHRSVSWYQQTPGQGLQFLFEYFSETQRNKGNFPGRFSGRQFSNSRSEMNVSTLELGDSALYLCASSKRQGTNYGYTFGSGTRLTVV.

This clonotype was seen a handful of times. It may be a read error: a sequence one base away is much more abundant. The chain has TRBV27 and TRBJ2-7; TRBD2 matches at 10 bases. Germline CDR1 and CDR2: MNHEY and SMNVEV (reference sequence). V gave up 8 bases and J gave up 7 bases; unmatched junction bases: 8. This CDR3 has 13 residues. The CDR3 loop is CASSSGGMNEQYF. Written as DNA, the CDR3 is TGTGCCAGCTCTAGCGGGGGTATGAATGAGCAGTACTTC.

This clonotype appeared many times. The J gene is TRBJ1-2, the V gene TRBV7-9, with D possibly being TRBD1 (5 bases). Germline CDR1 reads SEHNR; CDR2 reads FQNEAQ (reference sequence). The CDR3 spans 13 residues. V was trimmed by 1 base and J by 12 bases, leaving 15 bases between them. DNA of the CDR3: TGTGCCAGCAGCTTAGGGAGCAGGGATGCGGACACCTTC. This gives the protein CASSLGSRDADTF. Filled out from reference TRBV7-9 and TRBJ1-2, the complete variable domain reads DTGVSQNPRHKITKRGQNVTFRCDPISEHNRLYWYRQTLGQGPEFLTYFQNEAQLEKSRLLSDRFSAERPKGSFSTLEIQRTEQGDSAMYLCASSLGSRDADTFGSGTRLTVV.

This clonotype was detected ten times or more. The rearrangement uses TRBV7-9 and TRBJ2-1; TRBD1 matches at 7 bases. The CDR3 sequence is 15 residues long. The germline V gene has CDR1 SEHNR and CDR2 FQNEAQ (reference sequence). V was clipped by 5 bases and J by 5 bases; unmatched bases: 9. The CDR3 sequence: CASSRNRGGHNEQFF. CDR3 nucleotide sequence: TGTGCCAGCAGCCGGAACAGGGGTGGTCACAATGAGCAGTTCTTC.

This clonotype was detected ten times or more. A much larger clonotype is one base distant, so this may be a read error. The genes are TRBV20-1 and TRBJ2-5; 7 nucleotides match TRBD2. Trimming cost V 6 bases and J 11 bases; bases outside gene matches: 21. This CDR3 region has 15 residues. Looked up from germline, CDR1 is DFQATT and CDR2 is SNEGSKA (reference sequence). CDR3 nucleotide sequence: TGCAGTGCGGGGTTGACTAGCCCGACGGACAATGAGCAGTACTTC. It yields the protein CSAGLTSPTDNEQYF.